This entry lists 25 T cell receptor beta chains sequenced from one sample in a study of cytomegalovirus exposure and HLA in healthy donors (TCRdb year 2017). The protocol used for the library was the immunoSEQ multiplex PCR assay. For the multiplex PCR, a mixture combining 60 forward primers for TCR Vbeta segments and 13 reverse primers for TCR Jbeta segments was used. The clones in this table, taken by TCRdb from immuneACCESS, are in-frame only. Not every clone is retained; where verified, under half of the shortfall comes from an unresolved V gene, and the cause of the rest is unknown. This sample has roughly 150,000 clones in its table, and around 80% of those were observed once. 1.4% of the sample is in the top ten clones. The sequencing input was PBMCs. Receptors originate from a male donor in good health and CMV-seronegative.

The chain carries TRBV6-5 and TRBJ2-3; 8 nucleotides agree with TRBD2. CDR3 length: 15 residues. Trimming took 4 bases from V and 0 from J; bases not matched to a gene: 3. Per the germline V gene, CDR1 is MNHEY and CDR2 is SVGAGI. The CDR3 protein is CASSLVAGSTDTQYF. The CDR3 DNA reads TGTGCCAGCAGTTTGGTAGCGGGGAGCACAGATACGCAGTATTTT.

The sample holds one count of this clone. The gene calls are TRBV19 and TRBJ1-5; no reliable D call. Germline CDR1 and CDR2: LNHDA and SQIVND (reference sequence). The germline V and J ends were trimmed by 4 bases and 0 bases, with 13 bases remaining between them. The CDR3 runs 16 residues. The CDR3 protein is CASSRLRQLSNQPQHF. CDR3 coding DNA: TGTGCCAGTAGTAGGTTGAGACAACTTAGCAATCAGCCCCAGCATTTT.

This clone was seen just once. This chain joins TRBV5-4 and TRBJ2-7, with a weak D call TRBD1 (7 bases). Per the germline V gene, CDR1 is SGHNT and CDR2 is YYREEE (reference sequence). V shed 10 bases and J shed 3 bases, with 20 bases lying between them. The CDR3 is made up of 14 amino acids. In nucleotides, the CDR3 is TGTGCCTGGACCAGGGGGGAAAGAGTCTACGAGCAGTACTTC. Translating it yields CAWTRGERVYEQYF. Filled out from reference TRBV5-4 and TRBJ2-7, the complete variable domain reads ETGVTQSPTHLIKTRGQQVTLRCSSQSGHNTVSWYQQALGQGPQFIFQYYREEENGRGNFPPRFSGLQFPNYSSELNVNALELDDSALYLCAWTRGERVYEQYFGPGTRLTVT.

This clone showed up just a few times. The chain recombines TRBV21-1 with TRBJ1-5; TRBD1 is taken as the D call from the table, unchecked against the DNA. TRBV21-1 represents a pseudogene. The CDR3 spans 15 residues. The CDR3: CAGIPLDMDNQPQHF. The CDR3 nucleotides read TGTGCCGGCATACCTTTGGACATGGACAATCAGCCCCAGCATTTT.

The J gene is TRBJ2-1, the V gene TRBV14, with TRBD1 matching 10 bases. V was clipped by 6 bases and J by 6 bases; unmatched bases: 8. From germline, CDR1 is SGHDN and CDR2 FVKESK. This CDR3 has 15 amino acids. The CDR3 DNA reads TGTGCCAGCAGGCTATCCGGGACAGGGGTCAATGAGCAGTTCTTC. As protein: CASRLSGTGVNEQFF.

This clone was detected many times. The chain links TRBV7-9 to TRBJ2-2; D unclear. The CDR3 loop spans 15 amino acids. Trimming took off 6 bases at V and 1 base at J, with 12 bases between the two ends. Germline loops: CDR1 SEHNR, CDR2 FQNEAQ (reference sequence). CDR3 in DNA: TGTGCCAGCAGTGATTCTCCGGTGAACACCGGGGAGCTGTTTTTT. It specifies CASSDSPVNTGELFF.

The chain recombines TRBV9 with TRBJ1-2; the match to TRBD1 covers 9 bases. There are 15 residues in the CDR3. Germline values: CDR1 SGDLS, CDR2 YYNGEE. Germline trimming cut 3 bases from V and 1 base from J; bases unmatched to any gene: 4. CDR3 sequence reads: CASSAKTGGNYGYTF. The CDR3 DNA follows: TGTGCCAGCAGCGCCAAGACAGGGGGTAACTATGGCTACACCTTC.

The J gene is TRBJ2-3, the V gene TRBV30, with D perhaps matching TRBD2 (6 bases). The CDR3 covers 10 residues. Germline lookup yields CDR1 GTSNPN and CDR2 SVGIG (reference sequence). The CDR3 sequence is CGAGTDTQYF. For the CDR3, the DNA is TGTGGAGCGGGTACAGATACGCAGTATTTT.

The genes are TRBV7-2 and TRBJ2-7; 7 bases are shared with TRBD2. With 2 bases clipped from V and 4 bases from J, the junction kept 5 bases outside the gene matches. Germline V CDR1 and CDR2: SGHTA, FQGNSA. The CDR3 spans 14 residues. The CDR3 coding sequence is TGTGCCAGCAGCTTATTGGCGGGAGCTTACGAGCAGTACTTC. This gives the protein CASSLLAGAYEQYF.

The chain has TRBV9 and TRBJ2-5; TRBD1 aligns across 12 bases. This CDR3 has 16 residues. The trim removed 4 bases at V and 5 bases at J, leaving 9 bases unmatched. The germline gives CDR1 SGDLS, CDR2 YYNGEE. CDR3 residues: CASSISGTGGAETQYF. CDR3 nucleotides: TGTGCCAGCAGCATCTCCGGGACAGGGGGCGCGGAGACCCAGTACTTC.

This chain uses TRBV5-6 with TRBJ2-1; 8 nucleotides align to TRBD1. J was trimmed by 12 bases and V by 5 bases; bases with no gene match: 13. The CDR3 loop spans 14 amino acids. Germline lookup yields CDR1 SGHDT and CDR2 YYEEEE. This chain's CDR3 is CASRGPGGALMQFF. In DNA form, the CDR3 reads TGTGCCAGCAGGGGCCCAGGGGGCGCTTTAATGCAGTTCTTC.

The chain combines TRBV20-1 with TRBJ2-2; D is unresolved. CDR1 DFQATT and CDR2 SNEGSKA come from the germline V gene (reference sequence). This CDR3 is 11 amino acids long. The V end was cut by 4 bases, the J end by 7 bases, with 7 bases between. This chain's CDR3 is CSATSGGELFF. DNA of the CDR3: TGCAGTGCTACCTCAGGCGGGGAGCTGTTTTTT.

The CDR3 DNA reads as TGTGCCAGCAGTTCCGGGACGCGGGGTGGCTACACCTTC. It translates to CASSSGTRGGYTF. The gene calls are TRBV6-5 and TRBJ1-2, with a tentative D call TRBD1 (5 bases). The CDR3 spans 13 residues. The germline V gene encodes CDR1 MNHEY and CDR2 SVGAGI. Trimming pared 4 bases from V and 7 bases from J, leaving 13 bases between.

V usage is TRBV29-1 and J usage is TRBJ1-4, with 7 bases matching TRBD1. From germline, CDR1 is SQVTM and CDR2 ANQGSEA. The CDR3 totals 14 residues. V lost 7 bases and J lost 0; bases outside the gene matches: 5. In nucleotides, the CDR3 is TGCAGCGCCGGGACAGATGCAACTAATGAAAAACTGTTTTTT. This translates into CSAGTDATNEKLFF. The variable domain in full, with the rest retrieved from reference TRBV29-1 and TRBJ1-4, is SAVISQKPSRDICQRGTSLTIQCQVDSQVTMMFWYRQQPGQSLTLIATANQGSEATYESGFVIDKFPISRPNLTFSTLTVSNMSPEDSSIYLCSAGTDATNEKLFFGSGTQLSVL.

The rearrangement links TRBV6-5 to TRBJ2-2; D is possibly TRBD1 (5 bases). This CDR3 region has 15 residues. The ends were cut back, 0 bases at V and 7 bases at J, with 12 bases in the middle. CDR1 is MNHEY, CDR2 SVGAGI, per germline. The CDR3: CASSYSRTISGELFF. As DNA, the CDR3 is TGTGCCAGCAGTTACTCCCGGACAATTAGCGGGGAGCTGTTTTTT.

The CDR3, as DNA: TGTGCCAGCAGCCCTCGGCTAGCGGGGGGGTTTAATGAGCAGTTCTTC. It translates to CASSPRLAGGFNEQFF. This chain links TRBV5-4 with TRBJ2-1, with 12 bases matching TRBD2. Trimming at V came to 4 bases and at J to 7 bases, leaving 9 bases not matched to a gene. The CDR3 sequence is 16 residues long. Germline V CDR1 and CDR2: SGHNT, YYREEE (reference sequence).

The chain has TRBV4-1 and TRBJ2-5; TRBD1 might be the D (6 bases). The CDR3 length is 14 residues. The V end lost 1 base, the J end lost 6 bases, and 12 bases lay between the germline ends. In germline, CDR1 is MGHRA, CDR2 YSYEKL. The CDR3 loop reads CASSQAQGAKTQYF. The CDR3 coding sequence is TGCGCCAGCAGCCAAGCACAGGGCGCGAAGACCCAGTACTTC.

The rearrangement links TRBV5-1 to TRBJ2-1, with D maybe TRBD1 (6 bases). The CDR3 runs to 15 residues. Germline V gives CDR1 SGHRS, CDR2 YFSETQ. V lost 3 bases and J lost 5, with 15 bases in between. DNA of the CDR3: TGCGCCAGCAGCTGGGGGACACGCACTAACAATGAGCAGTTCTTC. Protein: CASSWGTRTNNEQFF. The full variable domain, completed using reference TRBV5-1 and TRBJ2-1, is KAGVTQTPRYLIKTRGQQVTLSCSPISGHRSVSWYQQTPGQGLQFLFEYFSETQRNKGNFPGRFSGRQFSNSRSEMNVSTLELGDSALYLCASSWGTRTNNEQFFGPGTRLTVL.

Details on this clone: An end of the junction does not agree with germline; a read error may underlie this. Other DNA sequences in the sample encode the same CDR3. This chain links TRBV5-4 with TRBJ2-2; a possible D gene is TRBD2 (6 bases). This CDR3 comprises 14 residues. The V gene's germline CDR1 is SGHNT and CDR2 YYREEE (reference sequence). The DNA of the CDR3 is TGCGCCAGCGAAGCTGGAGGGAGAGCCGGGGAGCTGTTTTTT. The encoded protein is CASEAGGRAGELFF.

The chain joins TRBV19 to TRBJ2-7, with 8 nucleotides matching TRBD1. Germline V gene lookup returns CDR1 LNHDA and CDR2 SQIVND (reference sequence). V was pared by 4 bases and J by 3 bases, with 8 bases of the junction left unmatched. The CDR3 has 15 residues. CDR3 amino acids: CASSTTHDRGYEQYF. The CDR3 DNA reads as TGTGCCAGTAGTACGACCCACGACAGGGGCTACGAGCAGTACTTC.

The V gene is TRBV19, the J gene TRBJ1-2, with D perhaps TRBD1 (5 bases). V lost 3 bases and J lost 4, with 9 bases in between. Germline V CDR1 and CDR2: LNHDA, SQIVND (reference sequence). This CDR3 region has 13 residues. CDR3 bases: TGTGCCAGTAGTATCGTTCAGGGCTATGGCTACACCTTC. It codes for CASSIVQGYGYTF.

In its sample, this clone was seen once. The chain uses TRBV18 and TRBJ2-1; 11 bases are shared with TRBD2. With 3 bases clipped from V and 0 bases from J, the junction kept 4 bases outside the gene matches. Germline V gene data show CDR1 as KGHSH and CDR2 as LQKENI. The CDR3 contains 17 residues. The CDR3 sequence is CASSPLTSGSSYNEQFF. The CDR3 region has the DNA TGTGCCAGCTCACCCCTCACTAGCGGGAGCTCCTACAATGAGCAGTTCTTC.

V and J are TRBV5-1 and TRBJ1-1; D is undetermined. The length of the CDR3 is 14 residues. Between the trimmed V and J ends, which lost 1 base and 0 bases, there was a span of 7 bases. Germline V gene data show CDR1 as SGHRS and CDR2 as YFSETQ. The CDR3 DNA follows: TGCGCCAGCAGCTTGTCCGGGGTGAACACTGAAGCTTTCTTT. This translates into CASSLSGVNTEAFF.

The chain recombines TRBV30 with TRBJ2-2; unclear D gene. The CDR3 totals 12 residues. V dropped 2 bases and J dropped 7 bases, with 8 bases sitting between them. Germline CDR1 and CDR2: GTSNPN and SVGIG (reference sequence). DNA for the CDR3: TGTGCCTGGAGTAACCGGGTCGGGGAGCTGTTTTTT. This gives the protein CAWSNRVGELFF.

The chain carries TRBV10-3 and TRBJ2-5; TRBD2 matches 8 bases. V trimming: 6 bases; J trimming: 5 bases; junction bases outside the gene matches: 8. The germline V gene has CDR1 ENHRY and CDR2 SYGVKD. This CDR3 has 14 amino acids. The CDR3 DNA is TGTGCCATCAGGAGTAGCGGGGTGGTCGAGACCCAGTACTTC. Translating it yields CAIRSSGVVETQYF.